The rows below give T cell receptor beta chains drawn from one sample of a study of early T cells in non-severe SARS-CoV-2 infection. TCRdb reprocessed the 5' RACE reads via MiXCR and lists one record per CDR3 protein. The table includes about 39,000 distinct CDR3 sequences, roughly 5% detected once. Sequencing was carried out using whole blood. The receptors here all came from an adult who was a healthcare worker with PCR-confirmed SARS-CoV-2 infection or an uninfected control (not recorded which). Both conserved end residues are part of each CDR3. The D gene is left open where the match is weak. Some rows mark clone size as missing; the rest say once, few, many or name a class of expanded clone.

TGCGCCAGCAGCGGACAAACGAACACCGGGGAGCTGTTTTTT,CASSGQTNTGELFF,TRBJ2-2,-,TRBV10-1,-
TGTGCCAGCAGCTTTTCCGATCGCGGCGATGGCTACACCTTC,CASSFSDRGDGYTF,TRBJ1-2,-,TRBV11-2,many
TGTGCCAGCTCCCGGAATACGATGACCGAGGGGACTGAAGCTTTCTTT,CASSRNTMTEGTEAFF,TRBJ1-1,-,TRBV18,few
TGCAGTGCTAGAGATTGGGGGACAGGGAATCAGCCCCAGCATTTT,CSARDWGTGNQPQHF,TRBJ1-5,TRBD1,TRBV20-1,many
TGTGCCAGCAGCCCACGGACAGGGGAGCAGTACTTC,CASSPRTGEQYF,TRBJ2-7,TRBD1,TRBV11-2,many
TGTGCCAGCAGCTTAGAAAATAGGGGGCCCCAGCATTTT,CASSLENRGPQHF,TRBJ1-5,-,TRBV7-6,many
TGCAGTGCTAGCCGGGACGGCTATGGCTACACCTTC,CSASRDGYGYTF,TRBJ1-2,-,TRBV20-1,few
TGTGCCAGCAGTTACTCGCGTGGCTCTCCCTACGAGCAGTACTTC,CASSYSRGSPYEQYF,TRBJ2-7,-,TRBV6-5,many
TGTGCCAGCTCACCTGGAGTACAGATGAACACTGAAGCTTTCTTT,CASSPGVQMNTEAFF,TRBJ1-1,-,TRBV18,many
TGCAGTGCTAAGGGACGGAACACCATATATTTT,CSAKGRNTIYF,TRBJ1-3,-,TRBV20-1,many
TGTGCCAGCAGCAACAGGGGGCCAGATACGCAGTATTTT,CASSNRGPDTQYF,TRBJ2-3,TRBD1,TRBV11-2,-
TGTGCCAGCAGCTTAACCCCGGCTAGCGGAAACTACGAGCAGTACTTC,CASSLTPASGNYEQYF,TRBJ2-7,TRBD2,TRBV7-6,once
TGCAGTGCTAGCCCGCGCGGGACCTACGAGCAGTACTTC,CSASPRGTYEQYF,TRBJ2-7,-,TRBV20-1,many
TGTGCCAGCAGCTCTAGCTGGCTAGCGGGGGTCGAGCAGTACTTC,CASSSSWLAGVEQYF,TRBJ2-7,TRBD2,TRBV7-2,few
TGTGCCACCAGTGATGCCGGGACAGGATCCTACGAGCAGTACTTC,CATSDAGTGSYEQYF,TRBJ2-7,TRBD1,TRBV24-1,few